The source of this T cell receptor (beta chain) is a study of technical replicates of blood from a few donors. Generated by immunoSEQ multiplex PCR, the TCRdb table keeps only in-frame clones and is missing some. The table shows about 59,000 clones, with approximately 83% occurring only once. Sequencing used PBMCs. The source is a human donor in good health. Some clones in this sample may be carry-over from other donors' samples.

The CDR3 protein is CASSPTENTEAFF. In nucleotides, the CDR3 is TGTGCCAGCAGCCCTACAGAAAACACTGAAGCTTTCTTT. The chain links TRBV11-1 to TRBJ1-1; no definite D call. The CDR3 runs to 13 residues. Germline V lookup: CDR1 SGHAT, CDR2 FQDESV (reference sequence). Trimming removed 5 bases at V and 2 bases at J, with 9 bases between. Combining the CDR3 with reference TRBV11-1 and TRBJ1-1 gives the whole variable domain EAEVAQSPRYKITEKSQAVAFWCDPISGHATLYWYRQILGQGPELLVQFQDESVVDDSQLPKDRFSAERLKGVDSTLKIQPAELGDSAMYLCASSPTENTEAFFGQGTRLTVV.